Presented here are 19 T cell receptor beta chains from one specimen sequenced in a study of T cells after yellow fever vaccination. TCRdb reprocessed the 5' RACE reads with MiXCR, giving one entry per CDR3 protein. The table has around 550,000 distinct CDR3 sequences, 15% to 20% seen once. Sequenced here: PBMCs, sampled 15 days after the yellow fever booster vaccination. The receptors come from a man aged 25-45 years who received the YFV17D yellow fever vaccine.

V gene TRBV6-1 combines with J gene TRBJ1-1; D gene uncertain. The CDR3 is 14 residues long. CDR1 is MNHNS, CDR2 SASEGT, per germline. Trimming stripped 7 bases from V and 6 bases from J, with 18 bases between. The CDR3 loop reads CASNARAEVAEAFF. Written as DNA, the CDR3 is TGTGCCAGCAACGCTCGCGCGGAGGTGGCTGAAGCTTTCTTT.

The CDR3 spells CATSRDTEYEQYF. CDR3 DNA: TGTGCCACCAGCAGAGATACCGAGTACGAGCAGTACTTC. This chain links TRBV15 with TRBJ2-7, with D uncertain. The CDR3 consists of 13 residues. Per the germline V gene, CDR1 is LNHNV and CDR2 is YYDKDF (reference sequence). V was shortened by 0 bases and J by 4 bases, with 7 bases between the two germline ends.

The chain is built from TRBV10-3 and TRBJ2-7, with 8 bases identical to TRBD1. J lost 5 bases, V lost 4 bases, and 7 bases had no gene match. CDR3 length: 14 amino acids. Germline V lookup: CDR1 ENHRY, CDR2 SYGVKD. CDR3 in amino acids: CAISGTGSVDEQYF. CDR3 nucleotide sequence: TGTGCCATCAGTGGGACAGGGTCGGTGGACGAGCAGTACTTC.

This clonotype turned up a few times. This chain connects TRBV12-3 or TRBV12-4 to TRBJ2-2; TRBD2 aligns across 9 bases. Trimming at V came to 8 bases and at J to 6 bases, leaving 10 bases not matched to a gene. There are 15 residues in the CDR3. CDR3 loop: CASGGTSWNSGELFF. CDR3 nucleotides: TGTGCCAGCGGGGGGACTAGCTGGAATTCCGGGGAGCTGTTTTTT.

The sample holds a few counts of this clonotype. The genes are TRBV12-3 or TRBV12-4 and TRBJ2-1, with 8 bases that match TRBD2. This CDR3 has 13 residues. V shed 5 bases, J shed 6 bases, and the junction held 3 bases outside the gene matches. The CDR3 reads CASSAGRVNEQFF. For the CDR3, the DNA is TGTGCCAGCAGTGCCGGGAGGGTCAATGAGCAGTTCTTC.

This clonotype was counted many times. The rearrangement links TRBV5-1 to TRBJ1-1, with D unresolved. This CDR3 contains 13 residues. CDR1 SGHRS and CDR2 YFSETQ come from the germline V gene. V was shortened by 0 bases and J by 1 base, with 4 bases between the two germline ends. In nucleotides, the CDR3 is TGCGCCAGCAGCTTGGATCCGAACACTGAAGCTTTCTTT. It encodes CASSLDPNTEAFF.

This clonotype was detected a few times. This chain joins TRBV11-2 and TRBJ1-6; 8 bases fit TRBD1. Germline CDR1 reads SGHAT; CDR2 reads FQNNGV. This CDR3 contains 13 residues. The trim removed 5 bases at V and 8 bases at J, leaving 2 bases unmatched. The CDR3 loop is CASSAGGYSPLHF. The CDR3 nucleotides read TGTGCCAGCAGCGCAGGGGGCTATTCACCCCTCCACTTT.

The V call is TRBV28, the J call TRBJ2-1; D tentatively fits TRBD1 or TRBD2 (5 bases each). The CDR3 spans 16 residues. The germline V and J ends were trimmed by 5 bases and 0 bases, with 14 bases remaining between them. The germline V gene has CDR1 MDHEN and CDR2 SYDVKM. The CDR3 DNA sequence: TGTGCCAGCAGTCCCCCGGGACGGATCTCCTACAATGAGCAGTTCTTC. The encoded protein is CASSPPGRISYNEQFF.

The J gene is TRBJ2-3, the V gene TRBV28; no reliable D call. V gave up 2 bases and J gave up 0 bases, with 12 bases separating them. Germline assignment: CDR1 MDHEN and CDR2 SYDVKM. The CDR3 covers 16 residues. The CDR3 DNA reads TGTGCCAGCAGTTTAAGTGGCCTCTCGAGCACAGATACGCAGTATTTT. Its translation is CASSLSGLSSTDTQYF.

The table lists this clonotype with a few counts. The rearrangement links TRBV10-3 to TRBJ2-5; 7 nucleotides agree with TRBD1. In germline, CDR1 is ENHRY, CDR2 SYGVKD. This CDR3 region has 15 residues. V was clipped by 7 bases and J by 5 bases; unmatched bases: 13. The CDR3: CAITPGTALGETQYF. CDR3 nucleotides: TGTGCCATCACCCCAGGGACAGCCTTGGGGGAGACCCAGTACTTC.

The chain links TRBV20-1 to TRBJ2-1; D is undetermined. The CDR3 length is 10 residues. V gave up 3 bases and J gave up 7 bases, with 4 bases separating them. Germline lookup yields CDR1 DFQATT and CDR2 SNEGSKA (reference sequence). The CDR3 here is CSASENEQFF. The CDR3 coding sequence is TGCAGTGCTAGCGAGAATGAGCAGTTCTTC.

This chain connects TRBV7-2 to TRBJ2-5; D remains ambiguous. The CDR3 runs 14 residues. Germline-derived CDR1 and CDR2 are SGHTA and FQGNSA. V was shortened by 1 base and J by 5 bases, with 11 bases between the two germline ends. This CDR3 is CASSLGGSRETQYF. In nucleotides, the CDR3 is TGTGCCAGCAGCTTAGGTGGCAGCCGGGAGACCCAGTACTTC.

V usage is TRBV10-3 and J usage is TRBJ2-7; possibly TRBD2 for D (7 bases). Germline CDR1 ENHRY, CDR2 SYGVKD. Trimming pared 11 bases from V and 2 bases from J, leaving 25 bases between. The CDR3 extends over 16 amino acids. The CDR3 reads CAVMGATSEEAYEQYF. CDR3 nucleotide sequence: TGTGCCGTCATGGGGGCAACTAGCGAGGAAGCCTACGAGCAGTACTTC.

The table lists this clonotype with a few counts. This sequence joins TRBV5-1 and TRBJ2-3; no reliable D call. The CDR3 runs 19 residues. Germline V CDR1 and CDR2: SGHRS, YFSETQ. V dropped 1 base and J dropped 6 bases, with 27 bases sitting between them. Written as DNA, the CDR3 is TGCGCCAGCAGCTTGCTACCTAACCCAGCTCGTTACCGCGCGGATACGCAGTATTTT. Its protein is CASSLLPNPARYRADTQYF.

V is TRBV15 and J is TRBJ1-5; TRBD1 is a possible D gene (5 bases). Germline CDR1 is LNHNV and CDR2 is YYDKDF (reference sequence). CDR3 length equals 15 residues. V dropped 5 bases and J dropped 0 bases, with 11 bases sitting between them. The CDR3 bases are TGTGCCACCAGCCTGTCGGGGGGTAGCAATCAGCCCCAGCATTTT. This codes for CATSLSGGSNQPQHF. Full variable domain (missing parts from reference TRBV15 and TRBJ1-5): DAMVIQNPRYQVTQFGKPVTLSCSQTLNHNVMYWYQQKSSQAPKLLFHYYDKDFNNEADTPDNFQSRRPNTSFCFLDIRSPGLGDTAMYLCATSLSGGSNQPQHFGDGTRLSIL.

The rearrangement uses TRBV27 and TRBJ2-7; a possible D gene is TRBD2 (6 bases). The CDR3 is 13 amino acids. Trimming took 8 bases from V and 2 from J, leaving 13 bases between them. Germline V gene data show CDR1 as MNHEY and CDR2 as SMNVEV (reference sequence). DNA of the CDR3: TGTGCCAGCGGAGGGCAGGAAGCCTACGAGCAGTACTTC. This codes for CASGGQEAYEQYF.

The V call is TRBV2, the J call TRBJ2-7, with 8 bases aligning to TRBD1. Germline V gene lookup returns CDR1 SNHLY and CDR2 FYNNEI. V was clipped by 6 bases and J by 5 bases; unmatched bases: 9. This CDR3 has 14 residues. The CDR3 nucleotides are TGTGCCAGCAGAATAGGACAGGGTTTGGACGAGCAGTACTTC. Translating it yields CASRIGQGLDEQYF.

Concerning this clonotype: The conserved final phenylalanine or tryptophan is absent from the CDR3, which likely points to a read error. CDR3: CASSQTGQHTDTQYL. The CDR3 DNA sequence: TGTGCCAGCAGCCAAACGGGACAACACACAGATACGCAGTATCTT. The chain employs TRBV14 and TRBJ2-3; D possibly corresponds to TRBD1 (6 bases). V was clipped by 2 bases and J by 2 bases, with 11 bases between them. The CDR3 is 15 residues long. Germline loops: CDR1 SGHDN, CDR2 FVKESK.

This clonotype has more than one count but fewer than ten. The rearrangement joins TRBV3-1 to TRBJ2-6, with D unclear. Germline lookup yields CDR1 LGHDT and CDR2 YNNKEL (reference sequence). This CDR3 spans 15 amino acids. V lost 2 bases and J 1 base, leaving 6 bases between the germline ends. The DNA of the CDR3 is TGTGCCAGCAGCCAACTTGGTTCTGGGGCCAACGTCCTGACTTTC. Encoded protein: CASSQLGSGANVLTF.